The source of this TCR beta chain is a study of identical twins. Study-level results: Researchers caution that invariant MAIT and iNKT cells could partly confound zero-insertion analyses. The degree of excess twin sharing was weaker in beta out-of-frame sequences. A cross-sectional statistical analysis, not follow-up of the same donors, supported the conclusions.

CDR3 length equals 14 residues. In germline, CDR1 is MDHEN, CDR2 SYDVKM. Deletions cut 7 bases from V and 3 bases from J, with 13 bases between. MiXCR was run by TCRdb on the 5' RACE reads, yielding one entry per CDR3 protein. This sample carries 250,000 to 350,000 distinct CDR3 sequences, around 8.8% of them seen once, and the ten largest clones take approximately 2.1%. This clonotype was recorded at least ten times. The antigen is not known. These same records also appear under a second study, on yellow fever vaccine responses in identical twins. That study adds: Reportedly, the response of twins' T cells to the vaccine seemed partly convergent, partly personalized.

Source material: memory (CD45RO+) T cells sorted from blood. The clonotype comes from a woman younger than 35 in good health. The V gene is TRBV28, the J gene TRBJ1-5; TRBD1 might be the D (5 bases). CDR3 residues: CASNQGRDNQPQHF. CDR3 sequence (DNA): TGTGCCAGCAACCAGGGCAGGGACAATCAGCCCCAGCATTTT.